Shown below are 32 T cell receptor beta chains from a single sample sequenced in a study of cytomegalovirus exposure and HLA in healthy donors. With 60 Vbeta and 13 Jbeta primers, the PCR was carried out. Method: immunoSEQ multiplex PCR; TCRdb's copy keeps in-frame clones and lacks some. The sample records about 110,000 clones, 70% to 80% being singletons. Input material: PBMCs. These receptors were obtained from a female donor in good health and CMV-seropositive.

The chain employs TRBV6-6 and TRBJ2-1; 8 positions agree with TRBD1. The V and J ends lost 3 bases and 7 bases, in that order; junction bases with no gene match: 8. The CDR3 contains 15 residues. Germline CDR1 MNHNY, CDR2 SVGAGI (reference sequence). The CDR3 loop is CASSYWTGNFNEQFF. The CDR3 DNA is TGTGCCAGCAGTTATTGGACAGGGAATTTTAATGAGCAGTTCTTC.

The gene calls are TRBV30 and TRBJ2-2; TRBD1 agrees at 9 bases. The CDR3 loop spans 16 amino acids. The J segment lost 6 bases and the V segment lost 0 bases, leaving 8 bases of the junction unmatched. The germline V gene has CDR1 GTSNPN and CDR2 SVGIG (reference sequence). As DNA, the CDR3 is TGTGCCTGGAGTGTACGGAACAGGGGGCAGTCCGGGGAGCTGTTTTTT. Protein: CAWSVRNRGQSGELFF.

The CDR3 DNA follows: TGTGCCAGTAGTATAGGACGAGGTATGGGGACTAGCGGGAGTTCGTCCGGGGAGCTGTTTTTT. Its protein product is CASSIGRGMGTSGSSSGELFF. The chain recombines TRBV19 with TRBJ2-2, with TRBD2 matching over 14 bases. With 1 base clipped from V and 6 bases from J, the junction kept 16 bases outside the gene matches. There are 21 residues in the CDR3. Germline V gene sequence: CDR1 LNHDA, CDR2 SQIVND (reference sequence).

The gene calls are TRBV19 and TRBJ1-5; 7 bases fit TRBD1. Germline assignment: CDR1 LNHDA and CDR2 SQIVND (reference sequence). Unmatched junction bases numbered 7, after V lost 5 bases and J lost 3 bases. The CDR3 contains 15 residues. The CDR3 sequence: CASSRQGENNQPQHF. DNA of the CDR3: TGTGCCAGTAGTCGACAGGGAGAAAACAATCAGCCCCAGCATTTT.

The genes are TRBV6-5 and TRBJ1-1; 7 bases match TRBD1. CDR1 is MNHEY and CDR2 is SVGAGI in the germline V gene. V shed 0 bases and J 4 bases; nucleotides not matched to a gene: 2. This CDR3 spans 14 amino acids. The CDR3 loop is CASSYSAGGTEAFF. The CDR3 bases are TGTGCCAGCAGTTACTCAGCAGGGGGCACTGAAGCTTTCTTT.

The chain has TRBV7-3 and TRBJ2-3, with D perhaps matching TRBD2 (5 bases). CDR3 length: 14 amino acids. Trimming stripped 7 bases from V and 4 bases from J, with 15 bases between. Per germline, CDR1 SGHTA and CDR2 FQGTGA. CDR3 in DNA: TGTGCCAGCAATCGGGGAGCTTCGGCAGATACGCAGTATTTT. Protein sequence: CASNRGASADTQYF. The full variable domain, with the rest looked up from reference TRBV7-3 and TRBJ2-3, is GAGVSQTPSNKVTEKGKYVELRCDPISGHTALYWYRQSLGQGPEFLIYFQGTGAADDSGLPNDRFFAVRPEGSVSTLKIQRTERGDSAVYLCASNRGASADTQYFGPGTRLTVL.

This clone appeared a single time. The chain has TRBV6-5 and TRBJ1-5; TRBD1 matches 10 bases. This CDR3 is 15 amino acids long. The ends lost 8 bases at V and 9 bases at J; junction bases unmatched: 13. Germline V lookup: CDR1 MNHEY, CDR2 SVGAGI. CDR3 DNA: TGTGCCAGCTCAAAGGGGGGGACAGGGGCGATGCCCCAGCATTTT. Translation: CASSKGGTGAMPQHF.

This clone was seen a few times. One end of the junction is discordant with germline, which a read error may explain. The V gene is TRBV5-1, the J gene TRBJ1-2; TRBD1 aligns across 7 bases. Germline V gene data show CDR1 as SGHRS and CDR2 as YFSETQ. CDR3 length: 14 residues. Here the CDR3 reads CASSLGQTRYGYTF. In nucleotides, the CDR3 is TGCGCCAGCAGTTTGGGACAGACCCGTTATGGCTACACCTTC.

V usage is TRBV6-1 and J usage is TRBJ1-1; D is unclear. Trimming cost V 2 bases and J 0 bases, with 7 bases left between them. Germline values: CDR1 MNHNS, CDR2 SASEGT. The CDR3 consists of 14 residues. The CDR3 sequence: CASSELGMNTEAFF. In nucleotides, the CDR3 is TGTGCCAGCAGTGAACTAGGAATGAACACTGAAGCTTTCTTT.

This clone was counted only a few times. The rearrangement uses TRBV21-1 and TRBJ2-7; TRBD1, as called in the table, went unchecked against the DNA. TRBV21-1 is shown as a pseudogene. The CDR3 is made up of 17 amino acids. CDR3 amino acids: CASSKGFHIPSSYEQYF. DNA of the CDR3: TGTGCCAGCAGCAAAGGATTCCACATCCCAAGCTCCTACGAGCAGTACTTC.

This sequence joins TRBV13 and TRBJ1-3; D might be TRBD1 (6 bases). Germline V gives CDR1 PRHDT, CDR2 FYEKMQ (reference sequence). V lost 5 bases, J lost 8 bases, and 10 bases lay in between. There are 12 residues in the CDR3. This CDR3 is CASSMGQDTIYF. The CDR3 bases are TGTGCCAGCAGCATGGGACAAGACACCATATATTTT.

This CDR3 reads CASSQRQGYGYTF. DNA for the CDR3: TGTGCCAGCAGCCAAAGACAGGGGTATGGCTACACCTTC. The chain uses TRBV14 and TRBJ1-2; the match to TRBD1 covers 8 bases. The CDR3 is 13 amino acids. Germline V gene data show CDR1 as SGHDN and CDR2 as FVKESK. The V segment lost 2 bases and the J segment 5 bases; nucleotides outside the gene matches: 1.

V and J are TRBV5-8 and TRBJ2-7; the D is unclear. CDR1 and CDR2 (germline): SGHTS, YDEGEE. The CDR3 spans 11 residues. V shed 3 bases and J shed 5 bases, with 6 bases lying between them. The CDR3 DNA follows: TGTGCCAGCAGCTCCTTTAACGAGCAGTACTTC. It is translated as CASSSFNEQYF.

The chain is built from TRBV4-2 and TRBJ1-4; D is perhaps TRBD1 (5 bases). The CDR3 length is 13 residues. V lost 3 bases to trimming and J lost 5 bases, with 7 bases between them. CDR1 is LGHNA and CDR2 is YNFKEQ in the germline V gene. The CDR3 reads CASSQDKNEKLFF. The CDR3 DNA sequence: TGTGCCAGCAGCCAGGACAAGAATGAAAAACTGTTTTTT.

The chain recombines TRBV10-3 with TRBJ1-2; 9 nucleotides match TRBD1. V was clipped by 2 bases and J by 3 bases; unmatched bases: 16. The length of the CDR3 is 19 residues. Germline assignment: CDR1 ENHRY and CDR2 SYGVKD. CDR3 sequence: CAISETFPSRDREDYGYTF. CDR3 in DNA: TGTGCCATCAGTGAGACATTCCCCTCCCGGGACAGGGAGGACTATGGCTACACCTTC.

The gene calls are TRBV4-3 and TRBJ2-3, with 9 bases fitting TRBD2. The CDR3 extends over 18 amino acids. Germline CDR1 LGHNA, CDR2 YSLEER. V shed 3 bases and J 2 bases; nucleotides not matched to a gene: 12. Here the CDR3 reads CASSQLVGGGAVTDTQYF. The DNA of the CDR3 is TGCGCCAGCAGCCAGCTAGTAGGCGGGGGGGCCGTCACAGATACGCAGTATTTT.

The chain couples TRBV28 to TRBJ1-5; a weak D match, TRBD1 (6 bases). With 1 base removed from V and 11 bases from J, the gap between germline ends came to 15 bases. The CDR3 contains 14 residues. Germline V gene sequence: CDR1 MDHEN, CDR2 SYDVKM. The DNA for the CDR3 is TGTGCCAGCAGTTTATCCGGGGGGCGGAATTCCCAGCATTTT. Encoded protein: CASSLSGGRNSQHF. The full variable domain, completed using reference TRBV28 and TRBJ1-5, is DVKVTQSSRYLVKRTGEKVFLECVQDMDHENMFWYRQDPGLGLRLIYFSYDVKMKEKGDIPEGYSVSREKKERFSLILESASTNQTSMYLCASSLSGGRNSQHFGDGTRLSIL.

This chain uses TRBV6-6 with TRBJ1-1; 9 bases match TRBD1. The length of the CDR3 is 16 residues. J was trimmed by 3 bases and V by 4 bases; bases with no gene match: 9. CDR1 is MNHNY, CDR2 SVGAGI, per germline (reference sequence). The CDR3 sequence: CASSLQGARGHTEAFF. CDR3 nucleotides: TGTGCCAGCAGTTTACAGGGGGCCAGGGGTCACACTGAAGCTTTCTTT.

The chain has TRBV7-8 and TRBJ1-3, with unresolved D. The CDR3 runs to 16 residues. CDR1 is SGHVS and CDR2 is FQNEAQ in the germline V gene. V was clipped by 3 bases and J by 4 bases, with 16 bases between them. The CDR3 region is CASSFGVSFLGNTIYF. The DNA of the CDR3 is TGTGCCAGCAGCTTCGGAGTTTCCTTTCTGGGAAACACCATATATTTT.

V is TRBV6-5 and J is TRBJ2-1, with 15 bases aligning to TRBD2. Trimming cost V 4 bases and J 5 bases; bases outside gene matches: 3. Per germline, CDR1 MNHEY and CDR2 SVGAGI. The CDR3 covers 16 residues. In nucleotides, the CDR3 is TGTGCCAGCAGTTGGGGACTAGCGGGGGGCAACAATGAGCAGTTCTTC. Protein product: CASSWGLAGGNNEQFF.

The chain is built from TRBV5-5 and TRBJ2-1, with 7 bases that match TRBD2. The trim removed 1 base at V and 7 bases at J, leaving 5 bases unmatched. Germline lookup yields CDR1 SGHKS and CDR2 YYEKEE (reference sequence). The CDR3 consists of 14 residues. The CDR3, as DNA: TGTGCCAGCAGCTTGAGCGGGGTCGGAAATGAGCAGTTCTTC. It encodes CASSLSGVGNEQFF.

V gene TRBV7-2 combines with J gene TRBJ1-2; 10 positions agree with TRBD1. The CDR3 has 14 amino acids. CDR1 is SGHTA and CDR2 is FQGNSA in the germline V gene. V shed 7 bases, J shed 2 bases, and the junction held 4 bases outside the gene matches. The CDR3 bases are TGTGCCAGCACCCCGGACAGGGGGAACTATGGCTACACCTTC. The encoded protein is CASTPDRGNYGYTF.

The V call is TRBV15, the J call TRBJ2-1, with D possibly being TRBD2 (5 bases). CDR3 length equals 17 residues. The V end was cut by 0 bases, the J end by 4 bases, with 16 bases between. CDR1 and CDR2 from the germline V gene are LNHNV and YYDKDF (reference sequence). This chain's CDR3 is CATSREVRAGDYNEQFF. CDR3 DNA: TGTGCCACCAGCAGAGAGGTCCGGGCGGGTGATTACAATGAGCAGTTCTTC.

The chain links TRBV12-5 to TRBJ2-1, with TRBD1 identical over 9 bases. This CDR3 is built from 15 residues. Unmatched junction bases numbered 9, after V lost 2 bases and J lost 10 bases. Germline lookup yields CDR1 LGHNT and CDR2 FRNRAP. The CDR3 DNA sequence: TGTGCTAGTGGTTTGTACAGGGGGCTGCTGAGGGAGCAGTTCTTC. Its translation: CASGLYRGLLREQFF.

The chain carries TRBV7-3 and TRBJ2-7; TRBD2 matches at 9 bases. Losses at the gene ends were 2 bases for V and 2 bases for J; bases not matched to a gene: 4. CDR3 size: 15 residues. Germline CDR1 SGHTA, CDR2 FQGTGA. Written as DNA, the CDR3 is TGTGCCAGCAGCTTAGGAGTAGCGGGAGCCTACGAGCAGTACTTC. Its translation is CASSLGVAGAYEQYF.

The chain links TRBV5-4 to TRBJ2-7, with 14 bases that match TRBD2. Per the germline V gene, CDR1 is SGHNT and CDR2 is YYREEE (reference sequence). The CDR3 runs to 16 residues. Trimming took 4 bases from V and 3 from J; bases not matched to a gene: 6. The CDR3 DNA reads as TGTGCCAGCAGCCAAGGGACTAGCGGGAGCATCTACGAGCAGTACTTC. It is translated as CASSQGTSGSIYEQYF.

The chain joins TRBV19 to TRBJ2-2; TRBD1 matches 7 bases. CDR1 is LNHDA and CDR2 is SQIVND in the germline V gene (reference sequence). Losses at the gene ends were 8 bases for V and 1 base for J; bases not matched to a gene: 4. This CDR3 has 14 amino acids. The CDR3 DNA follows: TGTGCCAGTCGTGGACAGGTGAACACCGGGGAGCTGTTTTTT. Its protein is CASRGQVNTGELFF.

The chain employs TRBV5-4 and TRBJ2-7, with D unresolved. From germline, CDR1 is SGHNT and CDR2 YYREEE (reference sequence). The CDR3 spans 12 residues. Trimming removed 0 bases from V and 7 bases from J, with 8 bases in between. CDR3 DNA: TGTGCCAGCAGCTTGGATCGGCGGGAGCAGTACTTC. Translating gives CASSLDRREQYF. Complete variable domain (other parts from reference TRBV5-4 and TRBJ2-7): ETGVTQSPTHLIKTRGQQVTLRCSSQSGHNTVSWYQQALGQGPQFIFQYYREEENGRGNFPPRFSGLQFPNYSSELNVNALELDDSALYLCASSLDRREQYFGPGTRLTVT.

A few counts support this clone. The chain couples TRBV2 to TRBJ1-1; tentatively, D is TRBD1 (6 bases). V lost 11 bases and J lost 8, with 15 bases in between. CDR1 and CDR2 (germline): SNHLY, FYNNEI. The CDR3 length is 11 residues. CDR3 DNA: TGTGCCGTACAGGGAAATCTCGAAGCTTTCTTT. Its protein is CAVQGNLEAFF.

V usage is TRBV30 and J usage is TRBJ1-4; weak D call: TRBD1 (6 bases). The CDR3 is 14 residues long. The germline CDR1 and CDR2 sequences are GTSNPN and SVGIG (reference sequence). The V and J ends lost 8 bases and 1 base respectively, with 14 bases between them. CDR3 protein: CAQDSRGTNEKLFF. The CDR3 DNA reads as TGTGCCCAGGACAGTCGGGGAACTAATGAAAAACTGTTTTTT.

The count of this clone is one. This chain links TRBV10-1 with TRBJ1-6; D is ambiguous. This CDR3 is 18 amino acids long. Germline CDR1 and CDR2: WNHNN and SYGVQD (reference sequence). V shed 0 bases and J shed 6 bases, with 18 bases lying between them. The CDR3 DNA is TGCGCCAGCAGTGAGTCCTCGGCAGGCCTCCTATGTAATTCACCCCTCCACTTT. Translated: CASSESSAGLLCNSPLHF.

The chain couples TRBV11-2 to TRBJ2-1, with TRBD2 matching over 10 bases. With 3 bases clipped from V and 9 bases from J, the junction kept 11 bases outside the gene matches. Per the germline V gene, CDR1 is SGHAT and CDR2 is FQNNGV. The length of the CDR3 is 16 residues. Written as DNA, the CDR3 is TGTGCCAGCAGCTTTCCGGGAAGCGGGAGGGCCATTGAGCAGTTCTTC. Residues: CASSFPGSGRAIEQFF.